This TCR beta chain was captured in a study of blood T cell repertoires in COVID-19. As for the study in general: Italy, Spain and the United States were the sources of the convalescent and acute COVID-19 samples.

The CDR3 is 16 amino acids. Germline CDR1 and CDR2: MNHEY and SMNVEV (reference sequence). V dropped 5 bases and J dropped 1 base, with 15 bases sitting between them. In the original workflow: How many nucleated cells were present was estimated from reference gene primer amplification. Measured with immunoSEQ multiplex PCR; TCRdb has only the in-frame clones, and not every one. Clone size and the V and J calls come from that table; the DNA yielded D and trimming. The sample has about 150,000 clones, 85% to 90% seen once. The Seattle site enrolled patients during active infection and followed them longitudinally.

This TCR derives from a man aged 18 to 30 with COVID-19, enrolled during active disease. Sequencing used peripheral blood. This rearrangement joins TRBV27 to TRBJ2-1; D is ambiguous. CDR3 coding DNA: TGTGCCAGCAGTCTCGCAGGCGCCCTTTCCTACAATGAGCAGTTCTTC. This encodes CASSLAGALSYNEQFF.